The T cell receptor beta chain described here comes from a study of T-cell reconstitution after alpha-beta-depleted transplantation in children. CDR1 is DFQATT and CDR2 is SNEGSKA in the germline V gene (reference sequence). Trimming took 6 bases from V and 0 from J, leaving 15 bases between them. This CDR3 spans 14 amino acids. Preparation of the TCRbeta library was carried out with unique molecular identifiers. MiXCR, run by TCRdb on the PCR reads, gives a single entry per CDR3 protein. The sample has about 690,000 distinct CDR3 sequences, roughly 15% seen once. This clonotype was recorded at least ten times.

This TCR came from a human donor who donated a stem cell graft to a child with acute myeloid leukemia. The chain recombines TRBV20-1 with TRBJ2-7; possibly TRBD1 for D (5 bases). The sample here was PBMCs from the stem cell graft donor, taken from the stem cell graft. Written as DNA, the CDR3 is TGCAGTGCCGTCGACCACAGGTTCTCCTACGAGCAGTACTTC. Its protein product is CSAVDHRFSYEQYF.